The present T cell receptor beta chain was sequenced within a study of blood T cell repertoires in COVID-19. Overall study: Both acute and convalescent COVID-19 samples were obtained from the United States, Italy and Spain. T cells, B-cell-depleted T cells, or PBMCs supplied cDNA or gDNA.

The V end lost 4 bases, the J end lost 2 bases, and 7 bases lay between the germline ends. The CDR3 spans 14 residues. Per the germline V gene, CDR1 is SGHRS and CDR2 is YFSETQ. Authors' data handling: Estimation of nucleated cell counts relied on the amplification of reference gene primers. The repertoire was sequenced with immunoSEQ multiplex PCR; TCRdb's copy has only in-frame clones and lacks some. The V and J calls and the clone size are those of that table, but D and trimming were determined from the DNA. The sample consists of 230,000 or so clones, roughly 82% of them appearing once. The chain has TRBV5-1 and TRBJ2-6; a weak D match, TRBD1 (6 bases). This TCR came from a woman between 40 and 55 years old who had recovered from COVID-19. The material sequenced was peripheral blood. CDR3 DNA: TGCGCCAGCAGCCCAGGGGCTGGGGCCAACGTCCTGACTTTC. This encodes CASSPGAGANVLTF.